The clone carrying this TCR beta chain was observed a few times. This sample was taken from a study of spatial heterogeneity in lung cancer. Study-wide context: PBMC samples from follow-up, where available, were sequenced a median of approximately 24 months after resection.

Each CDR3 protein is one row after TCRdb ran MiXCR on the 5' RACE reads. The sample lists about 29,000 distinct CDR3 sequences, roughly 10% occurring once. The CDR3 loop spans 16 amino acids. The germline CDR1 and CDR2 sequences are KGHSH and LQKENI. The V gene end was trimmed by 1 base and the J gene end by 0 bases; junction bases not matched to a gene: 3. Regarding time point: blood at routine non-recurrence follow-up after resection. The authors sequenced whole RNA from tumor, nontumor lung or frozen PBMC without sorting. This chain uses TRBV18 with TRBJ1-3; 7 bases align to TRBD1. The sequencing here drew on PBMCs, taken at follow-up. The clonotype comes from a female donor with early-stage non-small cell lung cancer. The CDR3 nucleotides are TGTGCCAGCTCACCACTAGGGACAGACTCTGGAAACACCATATATTTT. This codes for CASSPLGTDSGNTIYF.